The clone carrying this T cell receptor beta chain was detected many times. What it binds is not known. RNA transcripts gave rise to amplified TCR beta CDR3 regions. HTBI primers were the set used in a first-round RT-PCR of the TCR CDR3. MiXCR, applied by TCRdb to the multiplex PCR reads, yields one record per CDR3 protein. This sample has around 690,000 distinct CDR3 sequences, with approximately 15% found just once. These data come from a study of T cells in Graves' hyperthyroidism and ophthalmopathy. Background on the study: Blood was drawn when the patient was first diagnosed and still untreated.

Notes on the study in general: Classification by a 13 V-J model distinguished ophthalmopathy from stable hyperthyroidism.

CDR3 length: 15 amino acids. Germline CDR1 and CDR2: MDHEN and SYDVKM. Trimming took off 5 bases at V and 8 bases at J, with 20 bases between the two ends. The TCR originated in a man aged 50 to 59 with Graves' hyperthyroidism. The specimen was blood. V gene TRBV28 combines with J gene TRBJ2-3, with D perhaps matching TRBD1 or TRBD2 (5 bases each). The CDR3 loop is CASSRTGASIRTQYF. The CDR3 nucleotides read TGTGCCAGCAGTCGTACCGGGGCCTCCATCCGTACGCAGTATTTT.